This T cell receptor (beta chain) was documented in a study of T cell changes during pregnancy in multiple sclerosis. J lost 8 bases, V lost 0 bases, and 10 bases had no gene match. Germline values: CDR1 SGHRS, CDR2 YFSETQ. CDR3 size: 15 residues. The protocol was immunoSEQ multiplex PCR, while the TCRdb copy is restricted to in-frame clones and leaves out a portion. The sample includes approximately 37,000 clones, around 91% of them seen just once. The rearrangement uses TRBV5-1 and TRBJ1-2; 7 bases map to TRBD1. Sequencing used CD4+ T cells from peripheral blood mononuclear cells, obtained before pregnancy. The receptor was derived from a female donor with multiple sclerosis, enrolled in a pregnancy study. CDR3 nucleotide sequence: TGCGCCAGCAGCTTGGTGCTGGAGGGGGCAGGAGGCTACACCTTC. Translating gives CASSLVLEGAGGYTF.